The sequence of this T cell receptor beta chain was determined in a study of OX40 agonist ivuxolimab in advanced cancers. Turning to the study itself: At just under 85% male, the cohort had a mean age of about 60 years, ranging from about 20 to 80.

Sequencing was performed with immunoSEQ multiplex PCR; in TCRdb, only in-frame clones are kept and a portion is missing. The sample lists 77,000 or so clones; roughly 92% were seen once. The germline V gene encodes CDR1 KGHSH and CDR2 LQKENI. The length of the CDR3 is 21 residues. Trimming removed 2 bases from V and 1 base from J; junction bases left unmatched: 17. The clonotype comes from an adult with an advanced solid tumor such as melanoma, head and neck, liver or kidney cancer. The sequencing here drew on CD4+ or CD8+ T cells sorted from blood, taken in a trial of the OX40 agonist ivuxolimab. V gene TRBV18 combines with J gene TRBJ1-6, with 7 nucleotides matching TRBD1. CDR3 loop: CASSPTKKATQGTSYNSPLHF. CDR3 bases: TGTGCCAGCTCACCAACAAAGAAAGCGACACAGGGGACTTCCTATAATTCACCCCTCCACTTT.